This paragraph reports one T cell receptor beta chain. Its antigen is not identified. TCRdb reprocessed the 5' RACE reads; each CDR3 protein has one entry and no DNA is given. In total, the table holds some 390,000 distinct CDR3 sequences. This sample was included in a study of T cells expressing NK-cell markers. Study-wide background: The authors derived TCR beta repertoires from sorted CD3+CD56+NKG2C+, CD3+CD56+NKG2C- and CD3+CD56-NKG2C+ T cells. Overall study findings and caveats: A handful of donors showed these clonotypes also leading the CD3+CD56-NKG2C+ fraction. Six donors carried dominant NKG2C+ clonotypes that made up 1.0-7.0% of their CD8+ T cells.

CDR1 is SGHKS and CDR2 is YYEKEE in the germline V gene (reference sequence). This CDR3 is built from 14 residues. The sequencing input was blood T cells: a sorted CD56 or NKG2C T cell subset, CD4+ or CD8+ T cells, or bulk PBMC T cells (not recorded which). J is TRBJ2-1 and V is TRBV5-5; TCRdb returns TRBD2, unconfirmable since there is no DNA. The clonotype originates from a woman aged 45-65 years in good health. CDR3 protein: CASSTGGTEEGQFF.